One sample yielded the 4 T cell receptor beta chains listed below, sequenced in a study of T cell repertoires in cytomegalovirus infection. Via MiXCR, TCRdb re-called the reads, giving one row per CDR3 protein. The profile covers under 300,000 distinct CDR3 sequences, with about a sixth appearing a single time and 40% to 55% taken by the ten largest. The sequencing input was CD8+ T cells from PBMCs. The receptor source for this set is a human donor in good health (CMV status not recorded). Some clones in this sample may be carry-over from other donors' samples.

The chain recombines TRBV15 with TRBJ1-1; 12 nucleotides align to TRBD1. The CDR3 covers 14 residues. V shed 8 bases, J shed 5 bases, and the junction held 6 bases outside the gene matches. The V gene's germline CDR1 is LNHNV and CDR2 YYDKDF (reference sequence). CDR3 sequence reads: CATLGQGARTEAFF. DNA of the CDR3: TGTGCCACCTTGGGACAGGGGGCGAGGACTGAAGCTTTCTTT.

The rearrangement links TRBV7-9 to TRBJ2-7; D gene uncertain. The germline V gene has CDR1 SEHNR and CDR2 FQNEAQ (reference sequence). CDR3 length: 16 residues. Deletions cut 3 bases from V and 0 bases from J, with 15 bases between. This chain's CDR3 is CASSLIVGQHSYEQYF. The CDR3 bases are TGTGCCAGCAGCTTGATCGTAGGGCAGCACTCCTACGAGCAGTACTTC.

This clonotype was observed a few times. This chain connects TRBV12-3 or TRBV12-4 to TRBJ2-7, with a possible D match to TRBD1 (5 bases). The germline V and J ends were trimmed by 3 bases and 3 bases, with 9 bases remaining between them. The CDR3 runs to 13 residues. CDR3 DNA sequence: TGTGCCAGCAGTTTCCAGGGTTTCTACGAGCAGTACTTC. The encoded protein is CASSFQGFYEQYF.

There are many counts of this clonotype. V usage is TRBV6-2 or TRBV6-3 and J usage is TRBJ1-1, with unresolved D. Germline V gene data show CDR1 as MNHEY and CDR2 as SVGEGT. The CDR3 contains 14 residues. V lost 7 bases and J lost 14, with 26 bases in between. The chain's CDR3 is CASNQLISRTTAFF. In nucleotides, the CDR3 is TGTGCCAGCAATCAGTTAATATCTAGGACTACGGCCTTCTTT.